Sequencing of this T cell receptor (beta chain) was carried out in a study of control samples from healthy donors and cancer patients (TCRdb year 2020). In the case of this clone: Its antigen specificity is not known. No base qualities exist here, and no much larger clone lies one base off it.

Libraries were made using the immunoSEQ multiplex PCR assay. Sourced from immuneACCESS, this table was stored by TCRdb with only in-frame sequences that have V and J called. A share of the clones is absent; for the studies checked, an unresolved V gene accounts for under half, and the remainder has no known explanation. In this sample the table shows approximately 110,000 clones, 91% of which occur a single time. The ten biggest clones cover 7.8% of the sample. The specimen sequenced was blood. The sequence was obtained from a woman under 30 in good health.

The sequenced DNA is TGTGCCTGGAGTGCGGGGAATGGCTACACCTTC. This gives the protein CAWSAGNGYTF. Here the chain combines TRBV30 and TRBJ1-2, with no D gene named confidently. Including cysteine and phenylalanine, the CDR3 has 11 amino acids. The only DNA kept is the CDR3, 33 bases in frame from the first base. The CDR1 and CDR2 encoded by the germline V gene (reference sequence) are GTSNPN and SVGIG. Cut back by 1 base and 6 bases, the V and J ends lie 6 bases apart.